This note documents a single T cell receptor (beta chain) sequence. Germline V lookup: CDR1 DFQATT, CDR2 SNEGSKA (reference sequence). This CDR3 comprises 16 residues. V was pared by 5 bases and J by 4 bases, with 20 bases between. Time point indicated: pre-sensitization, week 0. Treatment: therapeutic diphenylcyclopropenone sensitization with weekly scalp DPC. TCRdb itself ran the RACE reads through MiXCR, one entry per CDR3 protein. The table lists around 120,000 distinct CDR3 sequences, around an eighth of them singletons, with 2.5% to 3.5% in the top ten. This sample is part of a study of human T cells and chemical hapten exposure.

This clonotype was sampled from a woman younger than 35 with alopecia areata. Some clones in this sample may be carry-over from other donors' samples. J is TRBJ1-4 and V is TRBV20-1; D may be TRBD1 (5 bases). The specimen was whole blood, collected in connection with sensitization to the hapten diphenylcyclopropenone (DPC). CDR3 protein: CSAGSGELVSNEKLFF. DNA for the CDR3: TGCAGTGCTGGTTCGGGGGAACTGGTTAGTAATGAAAAACTGTTTTTT.